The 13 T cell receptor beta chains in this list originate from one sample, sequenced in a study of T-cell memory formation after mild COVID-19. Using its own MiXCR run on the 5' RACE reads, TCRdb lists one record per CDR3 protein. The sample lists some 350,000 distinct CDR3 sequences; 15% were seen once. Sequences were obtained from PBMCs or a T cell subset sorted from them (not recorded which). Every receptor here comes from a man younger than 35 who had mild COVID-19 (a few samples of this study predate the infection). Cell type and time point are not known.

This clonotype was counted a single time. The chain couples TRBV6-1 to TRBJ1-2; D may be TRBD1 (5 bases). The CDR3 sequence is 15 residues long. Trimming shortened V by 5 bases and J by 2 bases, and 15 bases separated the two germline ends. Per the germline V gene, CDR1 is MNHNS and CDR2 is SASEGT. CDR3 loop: CASSPVGRMNYGYTF. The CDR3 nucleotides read TGTGCCAGCAGTCCGGTGGGGCGAATGAACTATGGCTACACCTTC.

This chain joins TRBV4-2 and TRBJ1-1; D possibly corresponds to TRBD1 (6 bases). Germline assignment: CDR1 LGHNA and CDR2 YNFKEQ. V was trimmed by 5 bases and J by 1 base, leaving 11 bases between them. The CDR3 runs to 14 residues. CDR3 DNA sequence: TGTGCCAGCAGCAAAGGGGGGCCGAACACTGAAGCTTTCTTT. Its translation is CASSKGGPNTEAFF.

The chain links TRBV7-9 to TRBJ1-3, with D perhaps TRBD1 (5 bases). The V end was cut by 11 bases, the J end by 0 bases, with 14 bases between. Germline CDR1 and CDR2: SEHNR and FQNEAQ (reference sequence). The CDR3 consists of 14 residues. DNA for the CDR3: TGTGCCGAGGGACGGGCCATCTCTGGAAACACCATATATTTT. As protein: CAEGRAISGNTIYF.

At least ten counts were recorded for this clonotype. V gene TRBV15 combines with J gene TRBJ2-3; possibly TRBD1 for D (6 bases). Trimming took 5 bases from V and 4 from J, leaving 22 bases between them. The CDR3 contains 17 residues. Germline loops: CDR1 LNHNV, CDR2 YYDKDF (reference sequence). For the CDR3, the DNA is TGTGCCACCAGCCCCCGTCGGACAACACAGGGCCCAGATACGCAGTATTTT. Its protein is CATSPRRTTQGPDTQYF.

CDR3 loop: CASSQEWNTEAFF. In nucleotides, the CDR3 is TGTGCCAGCAGCCAAGAGTGGAACACTGAAGCTTTCTTT. The rearrangement uses TRBV3-1 and TRBJ1-1; D call uncertain. Germline lookup yields CDR1 LGHDT and CDR2 YNNKEL (reference sequence). V was shortened by 0 bases and J by 1 base, with 3 bases between the two germline ends. This CDR3 comprises 13 residues.

CDR3 in amino acids: CSARQGAGELFF. In DNA, the CDR3 is TGCAGTGCTAGACAGGGGGCTGGGGAGCTGTTTTTT. The chain employs TRBV20-1 and TRBJ2-2; 8 nucleotides align to TRBD1. CDR1 is DFQATT and CDR2 is SNEGSKA in the germline V gene (reference sequence). The J segment lost 8 bases and the V segment lost 2 bases, leaving 1 base of the junction unmatched. This CDR3 has 12 amino acids.

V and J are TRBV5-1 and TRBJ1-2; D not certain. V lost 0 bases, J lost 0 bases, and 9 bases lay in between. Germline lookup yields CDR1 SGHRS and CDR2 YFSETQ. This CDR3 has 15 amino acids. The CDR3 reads CASSLAPEANYGYTF. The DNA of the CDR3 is TGCGCCAGCAGCTTGGCTCCAGAAGCTAACTATGGCTACACCTTC.

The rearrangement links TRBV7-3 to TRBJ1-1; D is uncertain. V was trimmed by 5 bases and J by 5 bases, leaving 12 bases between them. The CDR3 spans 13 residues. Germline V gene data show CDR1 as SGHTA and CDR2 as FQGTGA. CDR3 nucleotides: TGTGCCAGCAGCCGATCGGGAGAGACTGAAGCTTTCTTT. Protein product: CASSRSGETEAFF. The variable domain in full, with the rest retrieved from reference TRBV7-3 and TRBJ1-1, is GAGVSQTPSNKVTEKGKYVELRCDPISGHTALYWYRQSLGQGPEFLIYFQGTGAADDSGLPNDRFFAVRPEGSVSTLKIQRTERGDSAVYLCASSRSGETEAFFGQGTRLTVV.

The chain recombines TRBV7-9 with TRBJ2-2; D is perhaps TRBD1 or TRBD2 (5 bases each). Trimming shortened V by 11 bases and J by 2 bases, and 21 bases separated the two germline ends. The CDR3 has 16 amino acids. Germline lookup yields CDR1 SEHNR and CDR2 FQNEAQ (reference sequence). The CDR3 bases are TGTGCCTACCACTATTCCCGGGGCAGCAACACCGGGGAGCTGTTTTTT. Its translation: CAYHYSRGSNTGELFF.

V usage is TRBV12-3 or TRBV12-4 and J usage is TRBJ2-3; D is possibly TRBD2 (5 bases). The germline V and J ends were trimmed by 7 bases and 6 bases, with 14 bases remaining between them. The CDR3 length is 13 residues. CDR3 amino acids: CASKTLVIDTQYF. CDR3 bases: TGTGCCAGCAAGACACTAGTGATTGATACGCAGTATTTT.

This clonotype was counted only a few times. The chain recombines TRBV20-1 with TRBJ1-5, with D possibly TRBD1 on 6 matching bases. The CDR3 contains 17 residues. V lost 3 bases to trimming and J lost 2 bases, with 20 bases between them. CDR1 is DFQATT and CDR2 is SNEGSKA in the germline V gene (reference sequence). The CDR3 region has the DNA TGCAGTGCTAGTGGGTCAGTGGGACAAGCGGGCAATCAGCCCCAGCATTTT. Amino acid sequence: CSASGSVGQAGNQPQHF.

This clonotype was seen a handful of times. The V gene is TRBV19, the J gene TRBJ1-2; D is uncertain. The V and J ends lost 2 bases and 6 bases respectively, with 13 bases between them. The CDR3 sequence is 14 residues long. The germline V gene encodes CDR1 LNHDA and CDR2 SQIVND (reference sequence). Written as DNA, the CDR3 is TGTGCCAGTAGTATACCCCAGGCGCCCAATGGCTACACCTTC. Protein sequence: CASSIPQAPNGYTF.

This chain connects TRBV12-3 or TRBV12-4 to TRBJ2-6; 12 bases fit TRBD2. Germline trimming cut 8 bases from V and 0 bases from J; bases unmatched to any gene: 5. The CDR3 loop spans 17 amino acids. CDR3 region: CASRLAGAISGANVLTF. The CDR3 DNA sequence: TGTGCCAGCCGACTAGCGGGGGCTATCTCTGGGGCCAACGTCCTGACTTTC.